These T cell receptor beta chains were read from a single sample in a study of blood T cells in healthy people across ages. TCRdb used MiXCR to reprocess the 5' RACE reads, holding one entry per CDR3 protein. The profile shows about 750,000 distinct CDR3 sequences, 40% to 65% of them singletons. Input material: blood. The receptors come from a man at least 80 years old in good health. The CDR3 runs from the conserved cysteine through the conserved F or W. The D gene is left open where the match is weak. Only part of the rows carry a size: once, few, many, or a class if the clone is expanded.

clone_size,j_call,v_call,d_call,cdr3_aa,cdr3_nt
few,TRBJ2-1,TRBV4-1,TRBD1,CASSQEVFRDRYNEQFF,TGCGCCAGCAGCCAAGAGGTTTTCCGGGACAGGTACAATGAGCAGTTCTTC
-,TRBJ1-1,TRBV4-2,-,CASSPQVSGTEAFF,TGTGCCAGCAGCCCTCAGGTCTCAGGAACTGAAGCTTTCTTT
once,TRBJ2-1,TRBV4-1,-,CASSQLDSRYYNEQFF,TGCGCCAGCAGCCAGCTCGACAGCCGATATTACAATGAGCAGTTCTTC
few,TRBJ2-4,TRBV12-3/TRBV12-4,TRBD2,CASSFAASGAKNIQYF,TGTGCCAGCAGTTTCGCGGCTAGCGGAGCCAAAAACATTCAGTACTTC
-,TRBJ2-3,TRBV6-1,-,CATRGGTPRTQYF,TGTGCCACCAGGGGCGGGACCCCCCGTACGCAGTATTTT
few,TRBJ2-7,TRBV29-1,-,CSVKIGGRVPYEQYF,TGCAGCGTTAAGATCGGGGGTAGGGTCCCCTACGAGCAGTACTTC
-,TRBJ2-7,TRBV2,TRBD2,CASSGTSGRFEQYF,TGTGCCAGCAGTGGGACTAGCGGGAGGTTTGAGCAGTACTTC
-,TRBJ1-1,TRBV9,TRBD1,CASSAPGQGLNTEAFF,TGTGCCAGCAGCGCCCCGGGACAGGGGTTGAACACTGAAGCTTTCTTT
few,TRBJ2-1,TRBV27,-,CASHPLAGNEQFF,TGTGCCAGCCACCCACTAGCAGGCAATGAGCAGTTCTTC
-,TRBJ2-7,TRBV28,-,CASSSSSPGKRGEQYF,TGTGCCAGCAGCTCCTCGTCCCCGGGAAAAAGAGGAGAGCAGTACTTC
-,TRBJ2-5,TRBV6-6,TRBD1,CASSYEGQGAETQYF,TGTGCCAGCAGTTACGAGGGACAGGGGGCCGAGACCCAGTACTTC
-,TRBJ1-2,TRBV24-1,-,CATSAASTSGNYGYTF,TGTGCCACCAGTGCCGCGAGCACCTCGGGAAACTATGGCTACACCTTC
-,TRBJ2-3,TRBV20-1,TRBD1,CSARDRVGTGGYRYAYF,TGCAGTGCTAGAGATAGGGTCGGGACAGGGGGATACAGATACGCGTATTTT
few,TRBJ1-1,TRBV3-1,TRBD1,CASSLLAGGSNTEAFF,TGTGCCAGCAGCCTCCTGGCAGGGGGCTCGAACACTGAAGCTTTCTTT
many,TRBJ2-7,TRBV29-1,-,CSVVTGYEQYF,TGCAGCGTTGTTACAGGCTACGAGCAGTACTTC
-,TRBJ2-7,TRBV5-4,-,CASRLDPISYEQYF,TGTGCCAGCAGATTGGACCCGATTTCCTACGAGCAGTACTTC
few,TRBJ2-5,TRBV20-1,-,CSATPPLETQYF,TGCAGTGCTACACCCCCCCTAGAGACCCAGTACTTC
-,TRBJ1-6,TRBV7-4,-,CASSRVYNSPLHF,TGTGCCAGCAGTCGGGTCTATAATTCACCCCTCCACTTT
few,TRBJ2-7,TRBV5-1,TRBD2,CASSSTPTSVYEQYF,TGCGCCAGCAGCTCGACCCCGACTAGCGTCTACGAGCAGTACTTC
-,TRBJ2-3,TRBV15,-,CATSNIGTEHRYAYF,TGTGCCACCAGCAATATCGGTACCGAGCACAGATACGCGTATTTT
-,TRBJ1-2,TRBV3-1,-,CASSHGRGGYYGYTF,TGTGCCAGCAGCCATGGGAGGGGAGGATACTATGGCTACACCTTC
-,TRBJ1-1,TRBV7-2,-,CASSLGSRQMNTEAFF,TGTGCCAGCAGCTTGGGATCCCGACAGATGAACACTGAAGCTTTCTTT
few,TRBJ2-7,TRBV7-3,-,CASSRGQRAEQYF,TGTGCCAGCAGCAGGGGACAACGGGCCGAGCAGTACTTC
-,TRBJ2-3,TRBV6-5,TRBD1,CASSATGVMTDTQYF,TGTGCCAGCAGCGCAACAGGGGTGATGACAGATACGCAGTATTTT
once,TRBJ1-1,TRBV5-1,-,CASSASAGRNTEAFF,TGCGCCAGCTCAGCTTCCGCAGGGCGGAACACTGAAGCTTTCTTT
few,TRBJ1-2,TRBV27,-,CASSLYAGAYGYTF,TGTGCCAGCAGTTTGTATGCAGGGGCCTATGGCTACACCTTC
few,TRBJ2-7,TRBV12-3/TRBV12-4,-,CASRREDTSYEQYF,TGTGCCAGCAGGCGAGAGGACACCTCCTACGAGCAGTACTTC
few,TRBJ1-6,TRBV5-1,-,CASSLGTNPSPLHF,TGCGCCAGCAGCTTGGGGACAAATCCTTCACCCCTCCACTTT
few,TRBJ2-7,TRBV7-2,TRBD2,CASSTTSGDPYEQYF,TGTGCCAGCAGCACGACTAGCGGGGACCCCTACGAGCAGTACTTC
-,TRBJ2-1,TRBV29-1,TRBD2,CSPTSGRHNEQFF,TGCAGCCCGACTAGCGGGAGACACAATGAGCAGTTCTTC
-,TRBJ2-7,TRBV29-1,TRBD2,CSVGLAGGQTYEQYF,TGCAGCGTTGGACTAGCGGGAGGCCAGACCTACGAGCAGTACTTC
few,TRBJ2-5,TRBV29-1,-,CSVVGGVETQYF,TGCAGCGTTGTCGGAGGGGTGGAGACCCAGTACTTC
few,TRBJ2-7,TRBV7-2,TRBD1,CASSGRDRVYEQYF,TGTGCCAGCAGCGGGCGGGACAGGGTCTACGAGCAGTACTTC